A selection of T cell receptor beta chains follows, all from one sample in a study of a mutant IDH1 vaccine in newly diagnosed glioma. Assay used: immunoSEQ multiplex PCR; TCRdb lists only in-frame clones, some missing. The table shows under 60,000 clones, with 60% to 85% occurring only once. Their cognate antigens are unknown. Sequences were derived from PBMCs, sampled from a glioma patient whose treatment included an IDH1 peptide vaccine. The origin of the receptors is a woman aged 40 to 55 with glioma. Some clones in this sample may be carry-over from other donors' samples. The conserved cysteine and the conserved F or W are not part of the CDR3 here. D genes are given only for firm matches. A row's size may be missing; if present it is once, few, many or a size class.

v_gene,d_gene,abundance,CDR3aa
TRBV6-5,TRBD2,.,ASSQGLTEETQY
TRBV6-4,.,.,ASSEGASQPQH
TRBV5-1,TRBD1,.,ASSLRRTGGGDEQY
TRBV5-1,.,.,ASSLDWKYNEQF
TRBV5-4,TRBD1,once,ASSSRTGPQEKLF
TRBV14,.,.,ASRGSSISPLH
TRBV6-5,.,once,ASRDSMDETQY
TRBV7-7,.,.,ASSLGGGIETQY
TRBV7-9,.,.,ASSSPGSPLH
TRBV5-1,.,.,ASSSPPGFQIQY
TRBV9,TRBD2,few,ASSPSGGLAGGPGTDTQY
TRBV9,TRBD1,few,ASSATGNMNTEAF
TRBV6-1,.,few,ASSDRRYT
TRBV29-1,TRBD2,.,SVGGSGARYEQY
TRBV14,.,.,ASSQGVEAF
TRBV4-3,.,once,ASSQGSLNTEAF
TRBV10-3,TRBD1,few,AISESRTGGMDTQY
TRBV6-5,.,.,ASSYSAQETQY
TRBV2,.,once,ASKRQGSSMNTEAF
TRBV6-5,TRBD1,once,ASRGQGASQY
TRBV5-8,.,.,ASRRWNGYT
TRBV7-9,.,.,ASSLGGTNEKLF
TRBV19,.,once,ASSGVPGDYNEQF
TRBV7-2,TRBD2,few,ASSALPGLAGVREQF
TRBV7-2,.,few,ASSLIVAGLGQPQH
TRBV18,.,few,ASSPASALSSVDIQY
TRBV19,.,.,ASSIGTANYGYT
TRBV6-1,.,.,ASRETGLNEQF
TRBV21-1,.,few,ASRWGRQNNEKLF
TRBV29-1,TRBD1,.,SVATTGGRSKNIQY
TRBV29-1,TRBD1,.,SVFDRGLQGYT
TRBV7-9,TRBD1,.,ASSFPGTGNAYEQY
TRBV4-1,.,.,ASSQVLVRLPDEKLF
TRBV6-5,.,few,ASQAGGLTNEKLF
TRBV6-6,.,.,ASSPPPDPTYEQY
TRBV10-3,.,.,AIGVGGYTEAF
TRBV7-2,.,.,ASSLQGVHSPLH
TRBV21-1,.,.,ASSKGGRQGNSNQPQH
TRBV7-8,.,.,ASSLHPGVGGIYGYT
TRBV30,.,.,AWSRVVSEPQH
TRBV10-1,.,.,ASRRTAVVSHYGYT
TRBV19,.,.,ASSIGAGLGYSNQPQH
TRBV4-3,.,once,ASSQVHTNLGYGYT
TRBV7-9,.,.,ASSLSQGPEQF
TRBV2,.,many,ASSKDKNTEAF
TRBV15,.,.,ATSRADQPQH
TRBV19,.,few,ASSISSISSGANVLT
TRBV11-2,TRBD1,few,ASTKGGQPDGYT